A single sample is the source of the 24 T cell receptor beta chains below, sequenced in a study of blood T cell repertoires in COVID-19. TCRdb's table, derived via immunoSEQ multiplex PCR, lists solely in-frame clones and lacks some. The table lists roughly 300,000 clones, 83% of them singletons. Sequencing used peripheral blood. Source of these receptors: a woman aged 45 to 65 who had recovered from COVID-19.

V and J are TRBV7-9 and TRBJ1-1, with TRBD1 matching 8 bases. The CDR3 is made up of 14 amino acids. Trimming at V came to 10 bases and at J to 1 base, leaving 8 bases not matched to a gene. Looked up from germline, CDR1 is SEHNR and CDR2 is FQNEAQ (reference sequence). The CDR3 region has the DNA TGTGCCACGCAGGGGGCGAGAGAGAACACTGAAGCTTTCTTT. This encodes CATQGARENTEAFF.

The genes are TRBV6-5 and TRBJ1-5, with 8 bases lining up with TRBD1. The CDR3 length is 13 residues. Germline V lookup: CDR1 MNHEY, CDR2 SVGAGI. J lost 11 bases, V lost 6 bases, and 9 bases had no gene match. The CDR3 sequence: CASRGQATAAQHF. The CDR3, as DNA: TGTGCCAGCAGGGGACAGGCGACCGCGGCCCAGCATTTT.

The genes are TRBV27 and TRBJ1-6; the D is unclear. Germline CDR1 and CDR2: MNHEY and SMNVEV (reference sequence). V was clipped by 4 bases and J by 7 bases, with 11 bases between them. The CDR3 has 14 residues. The CDR3 nucleotides are TGTGCCAGCAGTTCCATCGAGGCCAATTCACCCCTCCACTTT. This codes for CASSSIEANSPLHF.

The chain recombines TRBV3-1 (or the pseudogene TRBV3-2) with TRBJ1-2, with TRBD1 identical over 10 bases. The V segment lost 4 bases and the J segment 5 bases; nucleotides outside the gene matches: 7. The germline CDR1 and CDR2 sequences are LGHDT and YNNKEL (reference sequence). The CDR3 totals 15 residues. In DNA, the CDR3 is TGTGCCAGCAGCCCGGGACAGGGGCCGGGGTATGGCTACACCTTC. As protein: CASSPGQGPGYGYTF.

The V gene is TRBV28, the J gene TRBJ1-1; tentatively, D is TRBD1 (6 bases). Between the trimmed V and J ends, which lost 6 bases and 5 bases, there was a span of 19 bases. In germline, CDR1 is MDHEN, CDR2 SYDVKM. CDR3 length equals 15 residues. The CDR3 protein is CASSSRGRGKTEAFF. In DNA, the CDR3 is TGTGCCAGCAGCTCTCGGGGCAGGGGTAAGACTGAAGCTTTCTTT.

J is TRBJ2-7 and V is TRBV27, with D unresolved. Trimming took 1 base from V and 0 from J, leaving 7 bases between them. CDR1 is MNHEY and CDR2 is SMNVEV in the germline V gene (reference sequence). There are 14 residues in the CDR3. CDR3 sequence: CASSLFSSSYEQYF. The CDR3 DNA follows: TGTGCCAGCAGTTTATTTTCGAGCTCCTACGAGCAGTACTTC.

V gene TRBV7-9 combines with J gene TRBJ2-2; 8 positions agree with TRBD2. Unmatched junction bases numbered 10, after V lost 4 bases and J lost 6 bases. This CDR3 contains 16 residues. Germline CDR1 is SEHNR and CDR2 is FQNEAQ (reference sequence). CDR3 coding DNA: TGTGCCAGCAGCTCCTCTCTCTTTAGCGGGGCCGGGGAGCTGTTTTTT. It specifies CASSSSLFSGAGELFF.

The chain employs TRBV7-8 and TRBJ1-5; 7 nucleotides match TRBD1. Germline assignment: CDR1 SGHVS and CDR2 FQNEAQ. After removal of 2 bases from V and 3 bases from J, the junction contained 4 bases not matched to a gene. The CDR3 loop spans 15 amino acids. In nucleotides, the CDR3 is TGTGCCAGCAGCTTACGGGACAGAGACAATCAGCCCCAGCATTTT. It specifies CASSLRDRDNQPQHF.

The chain employs TRBV19 and TRBJ2-5, with a possible D match to TRBD2 (6 bases). Trimming left V 6 bases short and J 7 bases short, with 15 bases between. This CDR3 contains 13 residues. The germline V gene encodes CDR1 LNHDA and CDR2 SQIVND (reference sequence). In nucleotides, the CDR3 is TGTGCCAGTAGGACTGCTTTGGAGGGGACCCAGTACTTC. It yields the protein CASRTALEGTQYF. The whole variable domain, remainder taken from reference TRBV19 and TRBJ2-5, is DGGITQSPKYLFRKEGQNVTLSCEQNLNHDAMYWYRQDPGQGLRLIYYSQIVNDFQKGDIAEGYSVSREKKESFPLTVTSAQKNPTAFYLCASRTALEGTQYFGPGTRLLVL.

The chain employs TRBV3-1 (or the pseudogene TRBV3-2) and TRBJ1-4; D not certain. The CDR3 contains 15 residues. V shed 4 bases and J shed 0 bases, with 9 bases lying between them. The V gene's germline CDR1 is LGHDT and CDR2 YNNKEL (reference sequence). This CDR3 is CASSPSGTTNEKLFF. DNA of the CDR3: TGTGCCAGCAGCCCCTCGGGGACAACTAATGAAAAACTGTTTTTT.

Only one count was recorded for this clone. This chain uses TRBV29-1 with TRBJ2-6; D is perhaps TRBD2 (6 bases). This CDR3 is built from 15 residues. Germline V gene lookup returns CDR1 SQVTM and CDR2 ANQGSEA. V was clipped by 4 bases and J by 0 bases, with 10 bases between them. CDR3 nucleotides: TGCAGCGTTGTCGGAGGGAACTCTGGGGCCAACGTCCTGACTTTC. This encodes CSVVGGNSGANVLTF.

This rearrangement joins TRBV3-1 (or the pseudogene TRBV3-2) to TRBJ2-1; D is possibly TRBD2 (6 bases). V lost 4 bases, J lost 0 bases, and 7 bases lay in between. The germline V gene has CDR1 LGHDT and CDR2 YNNKEL (reference sequence). This CDR3 has 14 amino acids. The CDR3 spells CASSRLDSYNEQFF. DNA for the CDR3: TGTGCCAGCAGCCGACTAGACTCCTACAATGAGCAGTTCTTC.

The V gene is TRBV28, the J gene TRBJ2-7; D may be TRBD2 (5 bases). The CDR3 totals 12 residues. Germline V CDR1 and CDR2: MDHEN, SYDVKM. Trimming shortened V by 3 bases and J by 6 bases, and 9 bases separated the two germline ends. CDR3 loop: CASSLGSREQYF. DNA of the CDR3: TGTGCCAGCAGTTTGGGGAGCCGCGAGCAGTACTTC. Looking up the rest from reference TRBV28 and TRBJ2-7 gives the full variable domain: DVKVTQSSRYLVKRTGEKVFLECVQDMDHENMFWYRQDPGLGLRLIYFSYDVKMKEKGDIPEGYSVSREKKERFSLILESASTNQTSMYLCASSLGSREQYFGPGTRLTVT.

This clone was observed a handful of times. V usage is TRBV7-2 and J usage is TRBJ1-5, with D possibly being TRBD1 (5 bases). The V gene lost 1 base and the J gene lost 9 bases, with 16 bases spanning the gap. Germline CDR1 reads SGHTA; CDR2 reads FQGNSA. CDR3 length: 15 residues. The CDR3 region is CASSLDLGIRGPQHF. Here the CDR3 DNA reads TGTGCCAGCAGCTTAGATTTGGGGATAAGGGGGCCCCAGCATTTT.

The V and J genes are TRBV23-1 and TRBJ1-2; no definite D call. TRBV23-1 is recorded as an ORF, its role being uncertain. The CDR3 has 14 residues. V lost 2 bases to trimming and J lost 0 bases, with 7 bases between them. The CDR3 loop reads CASSQAGSNYGYTF. The CDR3 nucleotides read TGCGCCAGCAGTCAAGCGGGTTCTAACTATGGCTACACCTTC.

The chain combines TRBV5-4 with TRBJ1-2; TRBD1 matches at 11 bases. From germline, CDR1 is SGHNT and CDR2 YYREEE (reference sequence). The CDR3 consists of 14 residues. Trimming at V came to 4 bases and at J to 4 bases, leaving 3 bases not matched to a gene. The CDR3 DNA sequence: TGTGCCAGCAGCCAAGGACAGGGGGCCTATGGCTACACCTTC. As protein: CASSQGQGAYGYTF.

This chain uses TRBV19 with TRBJ1-5, with 10 positions matching TRBD1. The CDR3 extends over 16 amino acids. V lost 1 base, J lost 4 bases, and 4 bases stayed unmatched. CDR1 LNHDA and CDR2 SQIVND come from the germline V gene (reference sequence). This CDR3 reads CASSIATDRGNQPQHF. Written as DNA, the CDR3 is TGTGCCAGTAGTATAGCGACGGACAGGGGGAATCAGCCCCAGCATTTT.

This clone is a singleton in its sample. The V and J genes are TRBV18 and TRBJ1-1; D is undetermined. The CDR3 has 14 residues. V gave up 3 bases and J gave up 7 bases, with 15 bases separating them. Germline loops: CDR1 KGHSH, CDR2 LQKENI. In DNA, the CDR3 is TGTGCCAGCTCACCTCCTGGGGTGCGGGGTGAAGCTTTCTTT. It yields the protein CASSPPGVRGEAFF. The full variable domain, its missing parts supplied by reference TRBV18 and TRBJ1-1, is NAGVMQNPRHLVRRRGQEARLRCSPMKGHSHVYWYRQLPEEGLKFMVYLQKENIIDESGMPKERFSAEFPKEGPSILRIQQVVRGDSAAYFCASSPPGVRGEAFFGQGTRLTVV.

By share, this clone counts as medium-sized (0.01 to 0.1%). This chain links TRBV4-3 with TRBJ2-2, with D uncertain. The V and J ends lost 3 bases and 4 bases respectively, with 15 bases between them. The CDR3 contains 16 residues. From germline, CDR1 is LGHNA and CDR2 YSLEER. The CDR3 spells CASSQKSPEPTGELFF. The CDR3 nucleotides read TGCGCCAGCAGCCAGAAGAGCCCCGAACCCACCGGGGAGCTGTTTTTT.

A remark on this clone: Mismatch with germline at one junction end may stem from a read error. DNA for the CDR3: TGCAGTGCCGGGACTAGCGGACCCTACAGTGAGCAGTTCTTC. This gives the protein CSAGTSGPYSEQFF. The gene calls are TRBV29-1 and TRBJ2-1; TRBD2 matches 11 bases. CDR3 length: 14 amino acids. CDR1 is SQVTM, CDR2 ANQGSEA, per germline.

The chain links TRBV30 to TRBJ2-7; the match to TRBD1 covers 8 bases. CDR1 and CDR2 (germline): GTSNPN, SVGIG (reference sequence). J was trimmed by 3 bases and V by 1 base; bases with no gene match: 2. CDR3 size: 13 residues. The CDR3 is CAWSEDRGYEQYF. CDR3 coding DNA: TGTGCCTGGAGTGAAGACAGGGGCTACGAGCAGTACTTC.

V is TRBV27 and J is TRBJ1-1, with D possibly matching TRBD1 (5 bases). CDR1 and CDR2 from the germline V gene are MNHEY and SMNVEV (reference sequence). This CDR3 is built from 16 residues. The ends were cut back, 5 bases at V and 1 base at J, with 17 bases in the middle. The CDR3 region is CASSRTKDSWNTEAFF. The CDR3 DNA follows: TGTGCCAGCAGTCGGACGAAAGACAGCTGGAACACTGAAGCTTTCTTT.

The chain couples TRBV6-2 or TRBV6-3 to TRBJ1-2; maybe TRBD1 (5 bases). This CDR3 is 16 amino acids long. In germline, CDR1 is MNHEY, CDR2 SVGEGT. Trimming removed 5 bases from V and 4 bases from J, with 20 bases in between. The CDR3 sequence: CASSLRAPGLLYGYTF. For the CDR3, the DNA is TGTGCCAGCAGTCTCCGAGCCCCAGGGCTCCTCTATGGCTACACCTTC.

The chain recombines TRBV4-2 with TRBJ2-1; the match to TRBD1 covers 7 bases. J lost 10 bases, V lost 4 bases, and 4 bases had no gene match. Germline V gene sequence: CDR1 LGHNA, CDR2 YNFKEQ. The CDR3 length is 12 residues. The CDR3 loop reads CASSPTGSEQFF. The CDR3 DNA reads TGTGCCAGCAGCCCGACAGGGTCCGAGCAGTTCTTC.